Listed below are T cell receptor beta chains from one sample, sequenced in a study of blood T cell repertoires in COVID-19. The assay was immunoSEQ multiplex PCR, and TCRdb's table has in-frame clones only and misses some. The sample lists 120,000 to 150,000 clones, around 80% occurring once. The sample taken for sequencing was peripheral blood. The receptor source for this set is a human donor with acute or convalescent COVID-19. The donor label of this sample is uncertain. Each CDR3 is given with its conserved first and last residue. The D gene is left open where the match is weak. Clone sizes are given selectively: once, few, many, or a class where the clone is expanded.

V gene	D gene	J gene	clone size	CDR3 DNA	CDR3 protein
TRBV19	TRBD1	TRBJ2-7	-	TGTGCCAGTAGTAAGGGGACAGTCCCGTCTGAGGAGCAGTACTTC	CASSKGTVPSEEQYF
TRBV3-1/TRBV3-2	TRBD1	TRBJ1-2	-	TGTGCCAGCAGCCAAGTACGGACAGGGCCCTACACCTTC	CASSQVRTGPYTF
TRBV6-2/TRBV6-3	TRBD1	TRBJ1-5	-	TGTGCCAGCAGTTACCCCGGGACAGGCTTCGGTCAGCCCCAGCATTTT	CASSYPGTGFGQPQHF
TRBV28	TRBD1	TRBJ2-4	-	TGTGCCAGCGGTCAAGACAGGGTGCGAAACATTCAGTACTTC	CASGQDRVRNIQYF
TRBV5-1	-	TRBJ2-7	few	TGCGCCAGCAGCTCAACAGGAGGGCGCGCCGACGAGCAGTACTTC	CASSSTGGRADEQYF
TRBV5-1	-	TRBJ1-1	-	TGCGCCAGCAGTTTAAACACTGAAGCTTTCTTT	CASSLNTEAFF
TRBV4-3	-	TRBJ2-2	-	TGCGCCAGCAGCCAAGGGCAGGGTAGAATCGGGGAGCTGTTTTTT	CASSQGQGRIGELFF
TRBV11-2	TRBD2	TRBJ2-2	-	TGTGCCAGCAGCTTGGGAGCGGGGGGCCTTGTGTCAAACACCGGGGAGCTGTTTTTT	CASSLGAGGLVSNTGELFF
TRBV5-5	-	TRBJ2-2	-	TGTGCCAGCAGCTTGGCCAGCACCGGGGAGCTGTTTTTT	CASSLASTGELFF
TRBV23-1	TRBD1	TRBJ2-7	-	TGCGCCAGCAGTTACTTCGGACAGGGATCCTACGAGCAGTACTTC	CASSYFGQGSYEQYF
TRBV7-9	TRBD1	TRBJ1-4	-	TGTGCCAGCAGGCCCAGGGGGCCCAATGAAAAACTGTTTTTT	CASRPRGPNEKLFF
TRBV6-1	TRBD1	TRBJ2-2	-	TGTGCCAGCAGTGAAAGGGGGCAGGGCCCCGGGGAGCTGTTTTTT	CASSERGQGPGELFF
TRBV5-5	-	TRBJ1-5	-	TGTGCCAGCAGCTTGGCGGCCTGGACGCGGGCGGGGCCCCAGCATTTT	CASSLAAWTRAGPQHF
TRBV7-2	TRBD1	TRBJ1-5	few	TGTGCCAGCAGCCCTTGGACAGGGCGGAGCAATCAGCCCCAGCATTTT	CASSPWTGRSNQPQHF
TRBV6-5	-	TRBJ1-2	-	TGTGCCAAAGGGGGGGGGCAGGGTGGCTACACCTTC	CAKGGGQGGYTF
TRBV18	TRBD1	TRBJ1-2	-	TGTGCCAGCTCACCATCCGGGACAGGGGTTGGCTATGGCTACACCTTC	CASSPSGTGVGYGYTF
TRBV4-1	TRBD2	TRBJ2-7	few	TGCGCCAGCAGCCTTGGCTGGGGGGGGTACGAGCAGTACTTC	CASSLGWGGYEQYF
TRBV2	-	TRBJ1-2	-	TGTGCCAGCAGCGTTGACAGCCAGAGCAGCTATGGCTACACCTTC	CASSVDSQSSYGYTF
TRBV4-1	-	TRBJ1-1	-	TGCGCCAGCAGCCAAGATGGTGCAGGGTGGAATCTTGAAGCTTTCTTT	CASSQDGAGWNLEAFF
TRBV29-1	TRBD2	TRBJ2-5	-	TGCAGCGTTGAGGGACTAGCGTACGAGACCCAGTACTTC	CSVEGLAYETQYF
TRBV7-7	-	TRBJ1-4	once	TGTGCTAGCAGCTTTAACCCGGGTGAAAAACTGTTTTTT	CASSFNPGEKLFF
TRBV2	TRBD1	TRBJ1-6	-	TGTGCCAGCAGTGGAGGGGGCGCCCATAATTCACCCCTCCACTTT	CASSGGGAHNSPLHF
TRBV30	-	TRBJ1-1	-	TGTGCCTGGAACCAGGTAGGAGGGGTAGCTGAAGCTTTCTTT	CAWNQVGGVAEAFF
TRBV19	TRBD1	TRBJ1-5	-	TGTGCCAGTACCATAACAGGGGGAAGTCAGCCCCAGCATTTT	CASTITGGSQPQHF
TRBV5-1	-	TRBJ1-3	-	TGCGCCAGCACATCTGGAAACACCATATATTTT	CASTSGNTIYF
TRBV25-1	-	TRBJ1-2	-	TGTGCCAGCAGTATCCCGGACATGGACTATGGCTACACCTTC	CASSIPDMDYGYTF
TRBV5-1	TRBD1	TRBJ1-2	-	TGCGCCAGCAGCACCTACGGGACAGGGACCCCTAGCTATGGCTACACCTTC	CASSTYGTGTPSYGYTF
TRBV9	-	TRBJ2-7	-	TGTGCCAGCAGCGTAAGTCTGGGGGGCGAGCAGTACTTC	CASSVSLGGEQYF
TRBV7-2	TRBD2	TRBJ2-5	-	TGTGCCAGCAGCCTAGGTGGGAGAGCGGGGAGTCGAGAGACCCAGTACTTC	CASSLGGRAGSRETQYF
TRBV4-3	-	TRBJ1-2	-	TGCGCCAGCAGCGGGCAGGGGTATGGCTACACCTTC	CASSGQGYGYTF
TRBV11-2	TRBD1	TRBJ1-3	-	TGTGCCAGCAGCTCGACAGGGTCTCGGACTGGAAACACCATATATTTT	CASSSTGSRTGNTIYF
TRBV6-2/TRBV6-3	TRBD1	TRBJ1-6	-	TGTGCCAGCAGTTACCCCACCGGGACAGGGGGCAACACCTATAATTCACCCCTCCACTTT	CASSYPTGTGGNTYNSPLHF
TRBV19	-	TRBJ2-5	-	TGTGCCAGTAGTATAGGGGGTAGCGCATTACCCCTTAGAAGAGAGACCCAGTACTTC	CASSIGGSALPLRRETQYF
TRBV2	TRBD1	TRBJ2-2	many	TGTGCCAGCAGCTACAGGGGAACGGCCGGGGAGCTGTTTTTT	CASSYRGTAGELFF
TRBV5-4	-	TRBJ2-7	-	TGTGCCAGCAGCCCTCGACAGAATTCCTACGAGCAGTACTTC	CASSPRQNSYEQYF
TRBV19	-	TRBJ2-7	many	TGTGCCAGTAGGTTGCGGACTGCCACCCCCTACGAGCAGTACTTC	CASRLRTATPYEQYF
TRBV5-1	TRBD2	TRBJ2-7	-	TGCGCCAGTCGGCTTGGGACTAGGGAACACGAGCAGTACTTC	CASRLGTREHEQYF
TRBV19	TRBD1	TRBJ1-6	-	TGTGCCAGTAGTACTAACAGGGGAATGGCACCCCTCCACTTT	CASSTNRGMAPLHF
TRBV25-1	TRBD1	TRBJ1-6	-	TGTGCCAGCAGTGAACCAGACAGGGGGAAGGATTCACCCCTCCACTTT	CASSEPDRGKDSPLHF
TRBV6-1	-	TRBJ2-3	-	TGTGCCAGCAGTGAAGGTCCCGACTTACGCACTCATACGCAGTATTTT	CASSEGPDLRTHTQYF
TRBV19	-	TRBJ1-1	-	TGTGCCAGTAGTATTTCCTCCGGCACTGAAGCTTTCTTT	CASSISSGTEAFF
TRBV6-6	-	TRBJ1-4	-	TGTGCCAGCAGTTACTTCTCGCACGCGGAAAAACTGTTTTTT	CASSYFSHAEKLFF
TRBV27	-	TRBJ1-2	-	TGTGCCAGCAGTCCTAGGGGTAACTATGGCTACACCTTC	CASSPRGNYGYTF
TRBV6-2/TRBV6-3	-	TRBJ1-1	-	TGTGCCAGCAGACCTACAGGACCCAACACTGAAGCTTTCTTT	CASRPTGPNTEAFF
TRBV18	-	TRBJ2-7	-	TGTGCCAGCTCACCAAATTCTCCGGGGAGCTCCTACGAGCAGTACTTC	CASSPNSPGSSYEQYF
TRBV2	TRBD1	TRBJ1-1	-	TGTGCCAGCAGTTCGGACAGGATGAACACTGAAGCTTTCTTT	CASSSDRMNTEAFF
TRBV6-5	-	TRBJ1-6	-	TGTGCCAGCAGCTACGGGGGCGGGGGTAATTCACCCCTCCACTTT	CASSYGGGGNSPLHF
TRBV30	-	TRBJ1-1	once	TGTGCCTGGACCAGGGGGAACACTGAAGCTTTCTTT	CAWTRGNTEAFF
TRBV5-4	-	TRBJ1-3	-	TGTGCCAGCAGCCCGGACTTGAGCTCTGGAAACACCATATATTTT	CASSPDLSSGNTIYF
TRBV6-2/TRBV6-3	-	TRBJ1-5	-	TGTGCCAGCAGCCGACCGAGGCAGCCCCAGCATTTT	CASSRPRQPQHF
TRBV6-5	TRBD1	TRBJ1-1	-	TGTGCCACCAAGACAGGGCACATGGGGAACACTGAAGCTTTCTTT	CATKTGHMGNTEAFF
TRBV14	-	TRBJ2-2	-	TGTGCCAGCAGCCGGGCGCGGGGAACCGGGGAGCTGTTTTTT	CASSRARGTGELFF
TRBV7-9	-	TRBJ1-2	-	TGTGCCAGCAGCTTAAACGGGGGAGATGGCTACACCTTC	CASSLNGGDGYTF
TRBV11-2	TRBD1	TRBJ2-1	-	TGTGCCAGCAGCTCAGCGACAGGGTTTTCCTACAATGAGCAGTTCTTC	CASSSATGFSYNEQFF
TRBV6-5	TRBD1	TRBJ2-7	-	TGTGCCAGCAGTAAGGGACAGATCTACGAGCAGTACTTC	CASSKGQIYEQYF
TRBV6-5	TRBD1	TRBJ1-5	-	TGTGCCAGCAGTAATACAGGGGGCCGCAATCAGCCCCAGCATTTT	CASSNTGGRNQPQHF
TRBV9	TRBD1	TRBJ1-4	-	TGTGCCAGCAGCGGACCCGGGACAGGGGCTGAAAAACTGTTTTTT	CASSGPGTGAEKLFF